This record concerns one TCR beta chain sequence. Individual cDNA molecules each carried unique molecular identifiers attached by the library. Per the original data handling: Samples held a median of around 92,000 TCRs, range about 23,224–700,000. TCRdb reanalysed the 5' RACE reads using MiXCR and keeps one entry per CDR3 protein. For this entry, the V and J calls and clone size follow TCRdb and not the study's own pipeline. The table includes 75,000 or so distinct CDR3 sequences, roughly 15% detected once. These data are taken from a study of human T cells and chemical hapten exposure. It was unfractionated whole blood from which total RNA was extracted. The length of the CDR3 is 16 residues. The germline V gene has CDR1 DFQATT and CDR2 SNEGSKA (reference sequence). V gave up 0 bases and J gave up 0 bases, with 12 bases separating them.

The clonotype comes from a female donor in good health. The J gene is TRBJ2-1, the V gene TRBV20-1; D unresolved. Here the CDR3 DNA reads TGCAGTGCTAGAGATCGGGTGGCAGGCTCCTACAATGAGCAGTTCTTC. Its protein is CSARDRVAGSYNEQFF.